The entry that follows covers one T cell receptor beta chain sequence. Its antigen is unidentified. This sample is drawn from a study of T cell responses to AZD1222 COVID-19 vaccine. Across the whole study: Analysis merged second doses at about 4 or about 12 weeks. Whole-study results and caveats: Among spike-specific TCRs, nearly half reportedly target unmutated variant regions. None of the repertoires were sampled until the peak T cell response had passed. Most donors were white British and more were female, and clonal diversity was possibly underestimated.

The table came from immunoSEQ multiplex PCR; TCRdb's copy has only in-frame clones and leaves some out. This sample has 95,000 to 150,000 clones, with less than 90% found just once. The sequence came from an adult in good health. The input for sequencing was peripheral blood, taken on day 0 of AZD1222 vaccination.

The CDR3 bases are TGTGCCAGCAGTCCGGGTGGGGCCTTCGAAGCTTTCTTT. Encoded protein: CASSPGGAFEAFF. The chain couples TRBV6-2 or TRBV6-3 to TRBJ1-1; D might be TRBD1 (5 bases). CDR1 and CDR2 from the germline V gene are MNHEY and SVGEGT. Trimming left V 5 bases short and J 8 bases short, with 15 bases between. CDR3 length equals 13 residues.